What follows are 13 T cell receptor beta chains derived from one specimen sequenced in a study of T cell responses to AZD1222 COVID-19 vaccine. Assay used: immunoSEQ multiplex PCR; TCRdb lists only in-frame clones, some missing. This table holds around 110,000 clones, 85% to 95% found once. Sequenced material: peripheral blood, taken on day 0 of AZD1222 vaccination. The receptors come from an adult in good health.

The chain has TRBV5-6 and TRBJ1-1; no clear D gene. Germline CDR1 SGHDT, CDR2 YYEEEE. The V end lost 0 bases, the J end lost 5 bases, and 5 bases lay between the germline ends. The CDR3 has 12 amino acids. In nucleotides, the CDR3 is TGTGCCAGCAGCTTGGCTGTGACTGAAGCTTTCTTT. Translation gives CASSLAVTEAFF.

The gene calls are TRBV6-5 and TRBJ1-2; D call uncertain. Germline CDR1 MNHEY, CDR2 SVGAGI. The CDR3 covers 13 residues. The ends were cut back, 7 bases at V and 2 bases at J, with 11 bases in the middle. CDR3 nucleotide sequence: TGTGCCAGCATTTTTGATTGGAACTATGGCTACACCTTC. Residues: CASIFDWNYGYTF.

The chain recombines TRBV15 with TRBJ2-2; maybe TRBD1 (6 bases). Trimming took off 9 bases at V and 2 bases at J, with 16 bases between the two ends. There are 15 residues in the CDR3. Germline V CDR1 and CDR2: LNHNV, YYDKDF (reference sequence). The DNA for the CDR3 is TGTGCCACTTCCCTGGACAGAAGAAACACCGGGGAGCTGTTTTTT. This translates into CATSLDRRNTGELFF.

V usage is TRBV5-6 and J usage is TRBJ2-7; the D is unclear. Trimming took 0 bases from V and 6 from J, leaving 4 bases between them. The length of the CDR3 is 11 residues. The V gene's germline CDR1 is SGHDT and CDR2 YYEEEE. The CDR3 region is CASSLVSEQYF. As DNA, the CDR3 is TGTGCCAGCAGCTTGGTCTCCGAGCAGTACTTC. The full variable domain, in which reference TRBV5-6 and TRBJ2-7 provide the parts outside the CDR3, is DAGVTQSPTHLIKTRGQQVTLRCSPKSGHDTVSWYQQALGQGPQFIFQYYEEEERQRGNFPDRFSGHQFPNYSSELNVNALLLGDSALYLCASSLVSEQYFGPGTRLTVT.

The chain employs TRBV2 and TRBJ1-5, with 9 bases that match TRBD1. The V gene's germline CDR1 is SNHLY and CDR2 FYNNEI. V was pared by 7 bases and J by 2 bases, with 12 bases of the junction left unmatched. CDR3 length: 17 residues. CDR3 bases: TGTGCCAGCACCAGCCGGACAGGGGAGGCTCGCAATCAGCCCCAGCATTTT. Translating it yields CASTSRTGEARNQPQHF.

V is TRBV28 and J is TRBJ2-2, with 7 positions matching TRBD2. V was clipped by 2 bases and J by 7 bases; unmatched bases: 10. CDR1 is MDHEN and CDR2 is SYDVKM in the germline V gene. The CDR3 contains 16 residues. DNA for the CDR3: TGTGCCAGCAGTTTAACGGTGGGAGGGCGTAACGGGGAGCTGTTTTTT. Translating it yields CASSLTVGGRNGELFF.

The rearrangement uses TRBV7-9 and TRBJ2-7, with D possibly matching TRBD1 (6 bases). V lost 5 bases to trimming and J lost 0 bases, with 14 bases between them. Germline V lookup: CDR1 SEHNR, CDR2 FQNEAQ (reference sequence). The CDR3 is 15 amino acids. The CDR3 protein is CASSPRGKSSYEQYF. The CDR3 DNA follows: TGTGCCAGCAGCCCCAGGGGTAAGAGCTCCTACGAGCAGTACTTC.

In DNA, the CDR3 is TGTGCCAGCAGCGTAGGGATGAACACTGAAGCTTTCTTT. This sequence encodes CASSVGMNTEAFF. The rearrangement joins TRBV9 to TRBJ1-1; the D is unclear. The CDR3 runs 13 residues. V was trimmed by 0 bases and J by 0 bases, leaving 3 bases between them. Germline assignment: CDR1 SGDLS and CDR2 YYNGEE.

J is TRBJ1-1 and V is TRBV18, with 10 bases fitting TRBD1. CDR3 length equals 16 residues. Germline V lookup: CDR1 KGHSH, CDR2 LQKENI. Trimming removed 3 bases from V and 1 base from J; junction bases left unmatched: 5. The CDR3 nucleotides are TGTGCCAGCTCACCGATGGACAGGGGGGAGAACACTGAAGCTTTCTTT. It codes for CASSPMDRGENTEAFF.

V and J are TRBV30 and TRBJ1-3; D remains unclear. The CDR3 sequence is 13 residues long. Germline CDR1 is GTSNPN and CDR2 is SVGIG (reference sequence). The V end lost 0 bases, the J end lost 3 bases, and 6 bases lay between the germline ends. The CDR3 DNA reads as TGTGCCTGGAGTGTGTATTTTGGAAACACCATATATTTT. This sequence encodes CAWSVYFGNTIYF.

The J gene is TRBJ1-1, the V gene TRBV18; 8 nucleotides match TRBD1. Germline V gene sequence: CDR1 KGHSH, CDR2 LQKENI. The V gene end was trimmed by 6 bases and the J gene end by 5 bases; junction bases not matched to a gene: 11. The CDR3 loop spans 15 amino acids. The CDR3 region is CASSTTAGGRTEAFF. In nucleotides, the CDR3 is TGTGCCAGCTCTACCACGGCAGGGGGCAGGACTGAAGCTTTCTTT.

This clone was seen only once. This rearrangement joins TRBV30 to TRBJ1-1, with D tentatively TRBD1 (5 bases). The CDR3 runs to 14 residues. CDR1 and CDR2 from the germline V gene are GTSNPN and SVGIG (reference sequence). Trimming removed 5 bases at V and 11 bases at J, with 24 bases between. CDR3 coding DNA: TGTGCCTGGGATCCTCCGGACACCAGCTTGAAGGCTTTCTTT. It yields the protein CAWDPPDTSLKAFF.

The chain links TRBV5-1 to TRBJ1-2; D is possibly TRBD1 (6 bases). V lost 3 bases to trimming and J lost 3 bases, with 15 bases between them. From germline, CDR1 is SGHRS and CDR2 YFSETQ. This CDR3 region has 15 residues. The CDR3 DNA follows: TGCGCCAGCAGCTACGGGACATCCAGGGACTATGGCTACACCTTC. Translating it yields CASSYGTSRDYGYTF. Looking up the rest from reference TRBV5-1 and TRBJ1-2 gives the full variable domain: KAGVTQTPRYLIKTRGQQVTLSCSPISGHRSVSWYQQTPGQGLQFLFEYFSETQRNKGNFPGRFSGRQFSNSRSEMNVSTLELGDSALYLCASSYGTSRDYGYTFGSGTRLTVV.